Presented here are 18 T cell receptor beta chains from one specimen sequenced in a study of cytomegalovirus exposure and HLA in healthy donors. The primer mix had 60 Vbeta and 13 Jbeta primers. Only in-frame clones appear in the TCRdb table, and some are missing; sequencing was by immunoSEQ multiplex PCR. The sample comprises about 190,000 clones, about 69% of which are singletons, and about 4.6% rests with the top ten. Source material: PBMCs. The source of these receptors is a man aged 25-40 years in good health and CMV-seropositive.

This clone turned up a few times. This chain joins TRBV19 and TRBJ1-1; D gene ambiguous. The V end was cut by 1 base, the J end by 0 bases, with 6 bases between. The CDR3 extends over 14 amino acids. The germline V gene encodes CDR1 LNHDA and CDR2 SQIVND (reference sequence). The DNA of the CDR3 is TGTGCCAGTAGTATAGGGCAGTTGAACACTGAAGCTTTCTTT. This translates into CASSIGQLNTEAFF.

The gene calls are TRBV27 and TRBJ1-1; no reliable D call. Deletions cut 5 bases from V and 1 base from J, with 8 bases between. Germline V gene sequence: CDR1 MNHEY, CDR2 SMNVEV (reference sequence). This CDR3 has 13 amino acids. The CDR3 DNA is TGTGCCAGCAGTCTCCCACAGAACACTGAAGCTTTCTTT. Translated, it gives CASSLPQNTEAFF.

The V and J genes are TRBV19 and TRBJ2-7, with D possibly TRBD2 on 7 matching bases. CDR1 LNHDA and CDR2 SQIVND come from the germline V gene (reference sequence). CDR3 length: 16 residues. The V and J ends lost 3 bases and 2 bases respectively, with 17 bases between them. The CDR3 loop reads CASSIEVGGPTYEQYF. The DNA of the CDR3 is TGTGCCAGTAGTATTGAGGTCGGGGGGCCGACCTACGAGCAGTACTTC.

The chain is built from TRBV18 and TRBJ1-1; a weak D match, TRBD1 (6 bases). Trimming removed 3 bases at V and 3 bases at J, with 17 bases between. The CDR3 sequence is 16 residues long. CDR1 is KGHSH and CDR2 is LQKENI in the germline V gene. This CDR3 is CASSPEGQFLDTEAFF. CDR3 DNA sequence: TGTGCCAGCTCACCGGAAGGACAGTTTTTGGACACTGAAGCTTTCTTT. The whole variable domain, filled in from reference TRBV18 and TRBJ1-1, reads NAGVMQNPRHLVRRRGQEARLRCSPMKGHSHVYWYRQLPEEGLKFMVYLQKENIIDESGMPKERFSAEFPKEGPSILRIQQVVRGDSAAYFCASSPEGQFLDTEAFFGQGTRLTVV.

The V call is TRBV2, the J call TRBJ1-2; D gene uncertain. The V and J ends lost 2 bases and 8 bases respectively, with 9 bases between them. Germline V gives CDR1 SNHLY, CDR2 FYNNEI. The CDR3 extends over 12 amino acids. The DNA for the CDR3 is TGTGCCAGCAGTGAACTACAGCCGGGCTACACCTTC. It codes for CASSELQPGYTF.

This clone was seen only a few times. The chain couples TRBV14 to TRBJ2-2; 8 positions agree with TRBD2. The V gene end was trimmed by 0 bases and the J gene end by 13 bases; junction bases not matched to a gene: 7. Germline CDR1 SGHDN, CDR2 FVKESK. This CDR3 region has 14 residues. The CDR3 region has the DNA TGTGCCAGCAGCCAAGATCCCAGGGGACTAGGGCTGTTTTTT. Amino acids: CASSQDPRGLGLFF. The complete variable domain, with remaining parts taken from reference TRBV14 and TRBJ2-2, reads EAGVTQFPSHSVIEKGQTVTLRCDPISGHDNLYWYRRVMGKEIKFLLHFVKESKQDESGMPNNRFLAERTGGTYSTLKVQPAELEDSGVYFCASSQDPRGLGLFFGEGSRLTVL.

DNA for the CDR3: TGTGCCAGCAGCCTTAGGGTATCGGGGGAGAGAACTGAAGCTTTCTTT. This translates into CASSLRVSGERTEAFF. The rearrangement links TRBV7-2 to TRBJ1-1, with D perhaps matching TRBD1 (5 bases). V shed 5 bases and J shed 5 bases, with 21 bases lying between them. The CDR3 extends over 16 amino acids. Germline V lookup: CDR1 SGHTA, CDR2 FQGNSA.

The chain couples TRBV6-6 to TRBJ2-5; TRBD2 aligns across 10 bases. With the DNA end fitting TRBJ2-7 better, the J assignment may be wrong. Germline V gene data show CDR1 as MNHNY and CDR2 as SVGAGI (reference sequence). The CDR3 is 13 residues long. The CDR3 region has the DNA TGTGCCAGCAGTTACGCTAGCGGGGGCGAGCAGTACTTC. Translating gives CASSYASGGEQYF.

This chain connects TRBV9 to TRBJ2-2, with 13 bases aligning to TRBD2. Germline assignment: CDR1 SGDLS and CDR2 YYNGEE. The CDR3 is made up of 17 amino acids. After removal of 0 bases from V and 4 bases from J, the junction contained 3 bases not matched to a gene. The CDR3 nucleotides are TGTGCCAGCAGCGTAGGCGGACTAGCGGGAGCCACCGGGGAGCTGTTTTTT. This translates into CASSVGGLAGATGELFF.

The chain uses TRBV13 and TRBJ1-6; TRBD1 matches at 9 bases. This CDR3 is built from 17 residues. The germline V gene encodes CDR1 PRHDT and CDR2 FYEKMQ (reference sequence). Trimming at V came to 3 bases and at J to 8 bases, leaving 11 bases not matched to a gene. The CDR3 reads CASSLRTGTGMDSPLHF. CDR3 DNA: TGTGCCAGCAGCTTGCGAACCGGGACAGGGATGGATTCACCCCTCCACTTT.

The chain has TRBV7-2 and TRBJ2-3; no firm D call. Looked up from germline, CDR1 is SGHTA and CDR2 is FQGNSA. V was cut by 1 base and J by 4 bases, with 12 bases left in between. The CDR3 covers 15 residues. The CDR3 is CASSLVSQVPDTQYF. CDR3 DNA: TGTGCCAGCAGCTTAGTTAGTCAGGTTCCAGATACGCAGTATTTT.

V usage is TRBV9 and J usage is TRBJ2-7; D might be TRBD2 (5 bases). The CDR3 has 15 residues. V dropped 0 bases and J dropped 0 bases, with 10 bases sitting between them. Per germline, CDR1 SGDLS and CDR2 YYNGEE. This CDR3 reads CASSVGGLSSYEQYF. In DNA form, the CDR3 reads TGTGCCAGCAGCGTAGGCGGGCTAAGCTCCTACGAGCAGTACTTC.

The CDR3 nucleotides read TGTGCCAGCAGCACTCGCGGTCCGTCTGAGCAGTTCTTC. Translated, it gives CASSTRGPSEQFF. The rearrangement links TRBV7-8 to TRBJ2-1, with D unclear. Germline V gives CDR1 SGHVS, CDR2 FQNEAQ. The CDR3 totals 13 residues. V was clipped by 5 bases and J by 9 bases, with 14 bases between them. Full variable domain (rest looked up from reference TRBV7-8 and TRBJ2-1): GAGVSQSPRYKVAKRGQDVALRCDPISGHVSLFWYQQALGQGPEFLTYFQNEAQLDKSGLPSDRFFAERPEGSVSTLKIQRTQQEDSAVYLCASSTRGPSEQFFGPGTRLTVL.

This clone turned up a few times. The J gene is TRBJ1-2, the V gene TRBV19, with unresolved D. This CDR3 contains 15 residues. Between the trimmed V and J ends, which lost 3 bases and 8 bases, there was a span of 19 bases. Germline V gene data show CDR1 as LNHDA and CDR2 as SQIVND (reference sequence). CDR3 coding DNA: TGTGCCAGTAGTATTGTTACCCTTCAGGAGGCCGGCTACACCTTC. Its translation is CASSIVTLQEAGYTF.

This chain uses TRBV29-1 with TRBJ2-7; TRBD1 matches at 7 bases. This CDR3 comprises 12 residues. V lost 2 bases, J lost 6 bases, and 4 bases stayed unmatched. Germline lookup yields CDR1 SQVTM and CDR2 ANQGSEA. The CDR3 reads CSVERTGREQYF. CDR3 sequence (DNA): TGCAGCGTTGAAAGGACAGGACGCGAGCAGTACTTC.

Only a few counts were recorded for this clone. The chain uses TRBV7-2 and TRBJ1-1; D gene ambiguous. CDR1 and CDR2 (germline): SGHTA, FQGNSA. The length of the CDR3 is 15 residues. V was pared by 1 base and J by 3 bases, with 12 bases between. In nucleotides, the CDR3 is TGTGCCAGCAGCTTAGAAGCCTTGAGGGACACTGAAGCTTTCTTT. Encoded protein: CASSLEALRDTEAFF.

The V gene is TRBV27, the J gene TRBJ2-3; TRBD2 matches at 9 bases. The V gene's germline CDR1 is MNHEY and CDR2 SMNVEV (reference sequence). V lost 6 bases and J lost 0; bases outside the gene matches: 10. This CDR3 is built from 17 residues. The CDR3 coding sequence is TGTGCCAGCAGACCCTCCCGGACTAGCGTAAGCACAGATACGCAGTATTTT. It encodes CASRPSRTSVSTDTQYF.

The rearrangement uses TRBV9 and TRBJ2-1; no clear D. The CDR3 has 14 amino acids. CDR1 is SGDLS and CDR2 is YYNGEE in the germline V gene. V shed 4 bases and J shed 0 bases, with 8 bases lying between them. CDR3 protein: CASSPLSSYNEQFF. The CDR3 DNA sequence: TGTGCCAGCAGCCCCCTTAGCTCCTACAATGAGCAGTTCTTC.